The 32 T cell receptor beta chains given below trace back to one sample, sequenced in a study of chemoradiotherapy in HPV16-positive cancers. Profiling relied on immunoSEQ multiplex PCR, and the TCRdb table lists in-frame clones only, not all of them. The sample lists 15,000 to 20,000 clones, about 90% seen once, with about 2.3% in the top ten. The specimen comprised blood, sampled from a patient who underwent chemoradiotherapy. The receptors were sampled from a human donor with HPV-associated anogenital cancer.

The table lists this clone with a count of one. The chain recombines TRBV27 with TRBJ1-3; D remains unclear. V lost 8 bases and J 3 bases, leaving 17 bases between the germline ends. The CDR3 totals 15 residues. Germline V gene lookup returns CDR1 MNHEY and CDR2 SMNVEV (reference sequence). CDR3 nucleotide sequence: TGTGCCAGCGGAAGGAGAGGGTCGGTTGGAAACACCATATATTTT. Its translation is CASGRRGSVGNTIYF.

The rearrangement uses TRBV6-1 and TRBJ2-5, with D perhaps matching TRBD1 (6 bases). The CDR3 has 13 amino acids. Trimming left V 5 bases short and J 3 bases short, with 10 bases between. The V gene's germline CDR1 is MNHNS and CDR2 SASEGT. In DNA form, the CDR3 reads TGTGCCAGCAGTCGGACAGCCAAAGAGACCCAGTACTTC. It yields the protein CASSRTAKETQYF.

This clone was observed a single time. The V and J genes are TRBV5-1 and TRBJ2-7; D might be TRBD1 (5 bases). Germline CDR1 reads SGHRS; CDR2 reads YFSETQ. V was shortened by 5 bases and J by 0 bases, with 15 bases between the two germline ends. The CDR3 length is 15 residues. The DNA for the CDR3 is TGCGCCAGCAGTTTCGACAGCCATAGCTCCTACGAGCAGTACTTC. This codes for CASSFDSHSSYEQYF.

The chain links TRBV5-1 to TRBJ1-4; 9 nucleotides align to TRBD1. CDR1 is SGHRS and CDR2 is YFSETQ in the germline V gene. The CDR3 totals 17 residues. V was pared by 2 bases and J by 8 bases, with 13 bases of the junction left unmatched. The CDR3, as DNA: TGCGCCAGCAGCTTCTCTCTTGTGGGGACAGGGATAGAAAAACTGTTTTTT. Protein sequence: CASSFSLVGTGIEKLFF.

This clone has more than one count but fewer than ten. The chain uses TRBV18 and TRBJ2-7; TRBD1 might be the D (5 bases). The CDR3 is made up of 13 amino acids. V dropped 2 bases and J dropped 4 bases, with 9 bases sitting between them. Germline CDR1 is KGHSH and CDR2 is LQKENI. The CDR3 coding sequence is TGTGCCAGCTCACCAGTCAGGGAATACGAGCAGTACTTC. It yields the protein CASSPVREYEQYF.

J is TRBJ2-7 and V is TRBV7-2; D unresolved. This CDR3 region has 13 residues. In germline, CDR1 is SGHTA, CDR2 FQGNSA. Trimming removed 2 bases from V and 3 bases from J, with 8 bases in between. The CDR3 region is CASSLISFYEQYF. As DNA, the CDR3 is TGTGCCAGCAGCTTAATCTCGTTCTACGAGCAGTACTTC.

The genes are TRBV6-6 and TRBJ1-5, with a weak D call TRBD1 (5 bases). The CDR3 is made up of 14 amino acids. The germline V gene has CDR1 MNHNY and CDR2 SVGAGI (reference sequence). Trimming stripped 4 bases from V and 7 bases from J, with 14 bases between. The CDR3, as DNA: TGTGCCAGCAGTTTAAACAGGAGATACCAGCCCCAGCATTTT. It translates to CASSLNRRYQPQHF.

This clone was picked up one time. The chain carries TRBV25-1 and TRBJ2-4; 8 bases map to TRBD1. The V gene's germline CDR1 is MGHDK and CDR2 SYGVNS. CDR3 length equals 15 residues. After removal of 4 bases from V and 3 bases from J, the junction contained 5 bases not matched to a gene. This CDR3 is CASSGQGRIKNIQYF. CDR3 bases: TGTGCCAGCAGTGGACAGGGGAGAATCAAAAACATTCAGTACTTC.

This chain uses TRBV6-6 with TRBJ2-1; D gene ambiguous. Germline lookup yields CDR1 MNHNY and CDR2 SVGAGI (reference sequence). The CDR3 consists of 14 residues. V was clipped by 6 bases and J by 7 bases, with 16 bases between them. The CDR3 reads CASSTPGRSNEQFF. DNA for the CDR3: TGTGCCAGCAGCACCCCAGGACGGTCTAATGAGCAGTTCTTC.

This clone occurred a few times. The chain is built from TRBV28 and TRBJ1-5, with 8 nucleotides matching TRBD1. V lost 2 bases to trimming and J lost 0 bases; unmatched junction nucleotides: 0. The CDR3 is 15 residues long. The germline V gene has CDR1 MDHEN and CDR2 SYDVKM. In DNA form, the CDR3 reads TGTGCCAGCAGTTTAGGGACAGGTAGCAATCAGCCCCAGCATTTT. Its protein is CASSLGTGSNQPQHF.

This rearrangement joins TRBV10-3 to TRBJ2-3; 9 bases align to TRBD2. V dropped 2 bases and J dropped 2; count of bases not matched to a gene: 17. This CDR3 contains 20 residues. CDR1 and CDR2 (germline): ENHRY, SYGVKD. CDR3 sequence reads: CAISEPYTPLGGGATDTQYF. Written as DNA, the CDR3 is TGTGCCATCAGTGAGCCCTATACCCCCCTGGGCGGGGGGGCCACAGATACGCAGTATTTT.

V is TRBV2 and J is TRBJ1-6; TRBD1 matches 9 bases. In germline, CDR1 is SNHLY, CDR2 FYNNEI. This CDR3 spans 14 amino acids. The junction had 12 bases not matched to a gene; V was cut back by 7 bases and J by 14 bases. This CDR3 reads CASTSGTGRASLHF. CDR3 sequence (DNA): TGTGCCAGCACCTCCGGGACAGGGAGGGCATCCCTCCACTTT.

V is TRBV6-5 and J is TRBJ1-2, with 7 bases that match TRBD1. This CDR3 region has 14 residues. Per the germline V gene, CDR1 is MNHEY and CDR2 is SVGAGI. The V and J ends lost 0 bases and 4 bases, in that order; junction bases with no gene match: 2. Written as DNA, the CDR3 is TGTGCCAGCAGTTACTCAGGGACAGTCTATGGCTACACCTTC. Its translation: CASSYSGTVYGYTF.

The gene calls are TRBV5-6 and TRBJ1-2; D is ambiguous. V lost 7 bases and J lost 8, with 24 bases in between. CDR1 is SGHDT, CDR2 YYEEEE, per germline. The length of the CDR3 is 15 residues. In DNA, the CDR3 is TGTGCCAGCGCCGACTTTTTTCGCGGGGTACGGGGCTACACCTTC. As protein: CASADFFRGVRGYTF.

V is TRBV28 and J is TRBJ2-5; 7 nucleotides match TRBD2. The germline V gene encodes CDR1 MDHEN and CDR2 SYDVKM. The CDR3 consists of 15 residues. Unmatched junction bases numbered 9, after V lost 5 bases and J lost 3 bases. The CDR3 reads CASSLREGLKETQYF. The CDR3 DNA reads TGTGCCAGCAGTCTGAGGGAGGGCCTAAAAGAGACCCAGTACTTC.

This rearrangement joins TRBV25-1 to TRBJ2-2, with D uncertain. This CDR3 comprises 14 residues. Looked up from germline, CDR1 is MGHDK and CDR2 is SYGVNS. With 4 bases removed from V and 7 bases from J, the gap between germline ends came to 13 bases. CDR3 loop: CASSGRRIYGELFF. The CDR3 DNA reads as TGTGCCAGCAGTGGGCGACGGATTTACGGGGAGCTGTTTTTT.

The rearrangement uses TRBV6-5 and TRBJ2-7; TRBD2 aligns across 9 bases. Looked up from germline, CDR1 is MNHEY and CDR2 is SVGAGI. Trimming cost V 6 bases and J 6 bases; bases outside gene matches: 3. CDR3 length equals 12 residues. The CDR3 protein is CASSETSGEQYF. The CDR3 DNA reads as TGTGCCAGCAGCGAGACTAGCGGCGAGCAGTACTTC.

V usage is TRBV18 and J usage is TRBJ2-7, with 8 positions matching TRBD1. Germline CDR1 reads KGHSH; CDR2 reads LQKENI. The V gene end was trimmed by 6 bases and the J gene end by 4 bases; junction bases not matched to a gene: 5. CDR3 size: 13 residues. CDR3 loop: CASSPDRDYEQYF. The CDR3 DNA is TGTGCCAGCTCGCCGGACAGGGATTACGAGCAGTACTTC.

The V gene is TRBV10-3, the J gene TRBJ1-3, with TRBD1 identical over 8 bases. Per germline, CDR1 ENHRY and CDR2 SYGVKD. V was pared by 11 bases and J by 1 base, with 4 bases of the junction left unmatched. This CDR3 is 13 amino acids long. The CDR3 DNA is TGTGCCGCACGACAGGGGTCTGGAAACACCATATATTTT. Amino acids: CAARQGSGNTIYF.

The rearrangement joins TRBV5-6 to TRBJ2-5, with 7 bases matching TRBD2. Trimming at V came to 4 bases and at J to 1 base, leaving 10 bases not matched to a gene. Per the germline V gene, CDR1 is SGHDT and CDR2 is YYEEEE. The CDR3 extends over 16 amino acids. This CDR3 is CASSPRYLAGQETQYF. The CDR3 DNA reads as TGTGCCAGCAGCCCCCGGTACTTAGCGGGCCAAGAGACCCAGTACTTC.

V is TRBV29-1 and J is TRBJ2-2; a weak D match, TRBD1 (6 bases). Germline CDR1 and CDR2: SQVTM and ANQGSEA. This CDR3 comprises 12 residues. Trimming took off 6 bases at V and 6 bases at J, with 11 bases between the two ends. CDR3 in amino acids: CSVPQGSGELFF. CDR3 nucleotide sequence: TGCAGCGTACCCCAGGGGTCCGGGGAGCTGTTTTTT.

The chain carries TRBV7-3 and TRBJ2-7; D not certain. Germline CDR1 SGHTA, CDR2 FQGTGA. This CDR3 spans 16 amino acids. V gave up 0 bases and J gave up 2 bases, with 14 bases separating them. The CDR3 loop is CASSLTSTVFTYEQYF. In nucleotides, the CDR3 is TGTGCCAGCAGCTTAACGTCGACGGTGTTCACCTACGAGCAGTACTTC.

This sequence joins TRBV20-1 and TRBJ1-2; D remains unclear. Trimming left V 0 bases short and J 12 bases short, with 8 bases between. Germline V CDR1 and CDR2: DFQATT, SNEGSKA (reference sequence). The CDR3 has 10 amino acids. As DNA, the CDR3 is TGCAGTGCTAGAGAAGTTCCGGACACCTTC. Its protein product is CSAREVPDTF.

The chain employs TRBV4-2 and TRBJ1-2; D gene uncertain. Per germline, CDR1 LGHNA and CDR2 YNFKEQ. V was shortened by 4 bases and J by 7 bases, with 16 bases between the two germline ends. This CDR3 has 14 amino acids. The chain's CDR3 is CASSPDPGISGYTF. In DNA, the CDR3 is TGTGCCAGCAGCCCTGACCCGGGTATTTCTGGCTACACCTTC.

The V gene is TRBV19, the J gene TRBJ2-3, with D unresolved. The CDR3 has 15 residues. CDR1 is LNHDA and CDR2 is SQIVND in the germline V gene (reference sequence). Trimming removed 3 bases at V and 1 base at J, with 11 bases between. The CDR3 DNA is TGTGCCAGTAGTATGGCAGCTGGCGGCACAGATACGCAGTATTTT. Translated, it gives CASSMAAGGTDTQYF. Drawing the rest from reference TRBV19 and TRBJ2-3, the complete variable domain is DGGITQSPKYLFRKEGQNVTLSCEQNLNHDAMYWYRQDPGQGLRLIYYSQIVNDFQKGDIAEGYSVSREKKESFPLTVTSAQKNPTAFYLCASSMAAGGTDTQYFGPGTRLTVL.

This sequence joins TRBV15 and TRBJ2-1, with a possible D match to TRBD2 (6 bases). V lost 8 bases, J lost 5 bases, and 16 bases lay in between. This CDR3 is built from 14 residues. Germline V gene sequence: CDR1 LNHNV, CDR2 YYDKDF (reference sequence). CDR3 amino acids: CATGELGGDNEQFF. The CDR3 nucleotides read TGTGCCACCGGAGAATTGGGGGGAGACAATGAGCAGTTCTTC.

The chain employs TRBV2 and TRBJ2-3; 10 bases are shared with TRBD2. V shed 4 bases, J shed 4 bases, and the junction held 5 bases outside the gene matches. The germline gives CDR1 SNHLY, CDR2 FYNNEI. CDR3 length equals 15 residues. The CDR3 DNA is TGTGCCAGCAGTGGGCTAGCGGGAGCCTCAGATACGCAGTATTTT. Its translation: CASSGLAGASDTQYF.

This sequence joins TRBV6-1 and TRBJ2-5; 7 bases match TRBD1. The ends lost 1 base at V and 1 base at J; junction bases unmatched: 6. Per the germline V gene, CDR1 is MNHNS and CDR2 is SASEGT. This CDR3 region has 16 residues. CDR3 residues: CASSEGDRVLQETQYF. The CDR3 DNA reads TGTGCCAGCAGTGAAGGAGACAGGGTGCTCCAAGAGACCCAGTACTTC.

The V and J genes are TRBV5-1 and TRBJ2-3; 7 nucleotides line up with TRBD1. The junction had 5 bases not matched to a gene; V was cut back by 0 bases and J by 4 bases. From germline, CDR1 is SGHRS and CDR2 YFSETQ. The CDR3 has 15 residues. DNA for the CDR3: TGCGCCAGCAGCTTGGGGGACAGATTTCCAGATACGCAGTATTTT. Protein sequence: CASSLGDRFPDTQYF. The variable domain in full, completed from reference TRBV5-1 and TRBJ2-3, reads KAGVTQTPRYLIKTRGQQVTLSCSPISGHRSVSWYQQTPGQGLQFLFEYFSETQRNKGNFPGRFSGRQFSNSRSEMNVSTLELGDSALYLCASSLGDRFPDTQYFGPGTRLTVL.

The genes are TRBV2 and TRBJ1-6; 7 positions match TRBD1. The CDR3 consists of 12 residues. Germline V CDR1 and CDR2: SNHLY, FYNNEI. V gave up 7 bases and J gave up 9 bases; unmatched junction bases: 3. The CDR3 bases are TGTGCCAGCAACGGGGACAGTTCACCCCTCCACTTT. Its protein product is CASNGDSSPLHF.

The chain joins TRBV6-4 to TRBJ1-1, with D uncertain. V lost 4 bases, J lost 1 base, and 7 bases lay in between. The CDR3 runs 13 residues. Germline loops: CDR1 MRHNA, CDR2 SNTAGT. The CDR3 here is CASSVSENTEAFF. The CDR3 bases are TGTGCCAGCAGTGTATCCGAGAACACTGAAGCTTTCTTT.

With respect to this clone: The germline gene is not matched at one end of the junction; a read error may be the cause. The chain couples TRBV6-5 to TRBJ1-1, with 7 bases identical to TRBD1. The CDR3 extends over 15 amino acids. The V gene's germline CDR1 is MNHEY and CDR2 SVGAGI. CDR3: CASRPKKTGNAEAFF. As DNA, the CDR3 is TGTGCCAGCAGACCCAAAAAGACAGGGAACGCTGAAGCTTTCTTT.